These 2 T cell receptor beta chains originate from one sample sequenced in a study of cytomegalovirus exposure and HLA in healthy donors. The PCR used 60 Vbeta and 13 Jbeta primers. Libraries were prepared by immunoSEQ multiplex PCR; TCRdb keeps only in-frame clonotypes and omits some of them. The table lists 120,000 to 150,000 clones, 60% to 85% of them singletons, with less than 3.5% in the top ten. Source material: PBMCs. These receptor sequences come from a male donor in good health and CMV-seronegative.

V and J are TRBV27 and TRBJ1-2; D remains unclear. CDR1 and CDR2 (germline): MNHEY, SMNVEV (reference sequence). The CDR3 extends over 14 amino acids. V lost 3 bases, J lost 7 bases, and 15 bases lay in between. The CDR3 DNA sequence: TGTGCCAGCAGTTTCCGGGAGAATGTGGGTGGCTACACCTTC. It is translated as CASSFRENVGGYTF.

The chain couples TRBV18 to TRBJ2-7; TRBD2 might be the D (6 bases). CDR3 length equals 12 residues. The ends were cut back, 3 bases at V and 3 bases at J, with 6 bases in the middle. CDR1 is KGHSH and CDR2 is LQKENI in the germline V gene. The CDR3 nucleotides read TGTGCCAGCTCACCGGGACTCTACGAGCAGTACTTC. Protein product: CASSPGLYEQYF.